This TCR beta chain was identified in a study of blood T cell repertoires in COVID-19. The wider study: Whether acute or convalescent, the COVID-19 samples came from the United States, Italy and Spain. Sample material is recorded as cDNA or gDNA derived from T cells, B-cell-depleted T cells, or PBMCs.

Under the authors' procedure: Researchers report that nucleated cell counts were estimated from reference gene primer amplification. Sequencing was performed with immunoSEQ multiplex PCR; in TCRdb, only in-frame clones are kept and a portion is missing. For V, J and clone size, that table is used; D and trimming come from the DNA. Of some 150,000 clones listed, about 80% are singletons. The germline CDR1 and CDR2 sequences are MNHEY and SVGEGT. V shed 4 bases, J shed 4 bases, and the junction held 5 bases outside the gene matches. The CDR3 length is 15 residues. This clone appeared once. This chain connects TRBV6-2 or TRBV6-3 to TRBJ1-5; 9 nucleotides match TRBD1. The clonotype was recovered from a human donor in a cohort sampled during active COVID-19. The sample consisted of peripheral blood. The CDR3 is CASSWSGTGNQPQHF. The CDR3 DNA is TGTGCCAGCAGTTGGTCCGGGACAGGGAATCAGCCCCAGCATTTT.